Described below is a single T cell receptor beta chain sequence and its context. Its antigen is unidentified. These data are taken from a study of immune evolution from preneoplasia to lung adenocarcinoma. Clones were sequenced by immunoSEQ multiplex PCR, and TCRdb holds only the in-frame ones, with some missing. Among around 2,000 clones listed, around 83% were seen once. Germline CDR1 and CDR2: MNHNY and SVGAGI (reference sequence). This CDR3 spans 13 amino acids. V shed 5 bases and J shed 10 bases, with 15 bases lying between them. Overall study findings and caveats: Normal lung had the highest top T cell clone frequencies.

Material: FFPE lung adenocarcinoma in situ tissue. The sequence came from a person aged 60-80 years with lung adenocarcinoma. The chain couples TRBV6-6 to TRBJ1-5; D remains ambiguous. The chain's CDR3 is CASSPDDGSPQHF. CDR3 coding DNA: TGTGCCAGCAGTCCCGACGATGGGTCCCCCCAGCATTTT.